The 16 T cell receptor beta chains presented below share a single source sample, sequenced in a study of blood T cell repertoires in COVID-19. Profiling relied on immunoSEQ multiplex PCR, and the TCRdb table lists in-frame clones only, not all of them. The sample has 230,000 or so clones, around 86% seen once. Sample: PBMCs or T cells enriched from blood (not recorded which). The source is a woman aged 40 to 55 with acute COVID-19.

The rearrangement uses TRBV6-5 and TRBJ2-3; D gene unclear. Per germline, CDR1 MNHEY and CDR2 SVGAGI. The V gene lost 0 bases and the J gene lost 4 bases, with 8 bases spanning the gap. There are 14 residues in the CDR3. This CDR3 reads CASSYSSSADTQYF. In nucleotides, the CDR3 is TGTGCCAGCAGTTACTCGAGCTCCGCAGATACGCAGTATTTT.

The CDR3 sequence: CASSLLWTGPLNTEAFF. The CDR3 bases are TGTGCCAGCAGCCTACTCTGGACAGGGCCCTTGAACACTGAAGCTTTCTTT. V and J are TRBV7-3 and TRBJ1-1; 8 bases agree with TRBD1. Trimming took 5 bases from V and 0 from J; bases not matched to a gene: 11. The germline V gene encodes CDR1 SGHTA and CDR2 FQGTGA. The CDR3 length is 17 residues.

The chain combines TRBV5-4 with TRBJ1-2, with D hard to call. Per the germline V gene, CDR1 is SGHNT and CDR2 is YYREEE (reference sequence). Trimming removed 0 bases at V and 6 bases at J, with 12 bases between. The CDR3 consists of 14 residues. For the CDR3, the DNA is TGTGCCAGCAGCTTGGAAATTGTACAGAATGGCTACACCTTC. Its translation is CASSLEIVQNGYTF. The full variable domain, rest sourced from reference TRBV5-4 and TRBJ1-2, is ETGVTQSPTHLIKTRGQQVTLRCSSQSGHNTVSWYQQALGQGPQFIFQYYREEENGRGNFPPRFSGLQFPNYSSELNVNALELDDSALYLCASSLEIVQNGYTFGSGTRLTVV.

This clone was detected once. This chain joins TRBV5-8 and TRBJ1-1; the D is unclear. The germline V and J ends were trimmed by 4 bases and 6 bases, with 13 bases remaining between them. There are 13 residues in the CDR3. Germline values: CDR1 SGHTS, CDR2 YDEGEE. CDR3 sequence reads: CASSRKGGAEAFF. CDR3 coding DNA: TGTGCCAGCAGCCGTAAAGGAGGAGCTGAAGCTTTCTTT.

This CDR3 reads CSVTHPEGTSTTYNEQFF. CDR3 coding DNA: TGCAGCGTGACCCATCCGGAGGGGACTAGCACAACTTACAATGAGCAGTTCTTC. The chain has TRBV29-1 and TRBJ2-1; 9 positions match TRBD2. J lost 4 bases, V lost 6 bases, and 19 bases had no gene match. CDR3 length: 18 amino acids. CDR1 and CDR2 from the germline V gene are SQVTM and ANQGSEA.

CDR3 DNA: TGTGCCAGCAGCGTAGAAATAGGGAGCTATGGCTACACCTTC. Translating it yields CASSVEIGSYGYTF. The rearrangement joins TRBV9 to TRBJ1-2; D is ambiguous. This CDR3 is 14 amino acids long. Germline V gives CDR1 SGDLS, CDR2 YYNGEE. V lost 0 bases and J lost 4, with 10 bases in between.

The chain combines TRBV3-1 (or the pseudogene TRBV3-2) with TRBJ1-1; 7 bases map to TRBD1. The CDR3 is 14 amino acids. V lost 3 bases to trimming and J lost 4 bases; unmatched junction nucleotides: 5. CDR1 LGHDT and CDR2 YNNKEL come from the germline V gene (reference sequence). In DNA form, the CDR3 reads TGTGCCAGCAGCCAGCCCAGACAGGGCACTGAAGCTTTCTTT. This encodes CASSQPRQGTEAFF.

This clone was seen only once. The chain uses TRBV15 and TRBJ1-5; 7 bases are a match to TRBD1. V lost 5 bases, J lost 0 bases, and 4 bases stayed unmatched. Germline V lookup: CDR1 LNHNV, CDR2 YYDKDF (reference sequence). CDR3 length: 15 amino acids. CDR3 sequence: CATSVDRASNQPQHF. The CDR3 DNA reads TGTGCCACCAGCGTCGACAGGGCTAGCAATCAGCCCCAGCATTTT.

Points on this clone: This same CDR3 is encoded by further DNA sequences in the sample. V and J are TRBV9 and TRBJ2-3; TRBD1 matches at 8 bases. This CDR3 region has 15 residues. J gave up 0 bases and V 4 bases, and 4 bases lay outside the gene matches. The germline V gene has CDR1 SGDLS and CDR2 YYNGEE. Written as DNA, the CDR3 is TGTGCCAGCAGCTCTCGGACAGGGAGCACAGATACGCAGTATTTT. Encoded protein: CASSSRTGSTDTQYF.

CDR3 DNA: TGTGCTAGTGGCCCTGAACAGGGTCGGGCTGAAGCTTTCTTT. It codes for CASGPEQGRAEAFF. The V and J genes are TRBV12-5 and TRBJ1-1, with D possibly being TRBD1 (6 bases). Germline CDR1 and CDR2: LGHNT and FRNRAP. This CDR3 spans 14 amino acids. The V end lost 6 bases, the J end lost 6 bases, and 17 bases lay between the germline ends.

This chain links TRBV6-4 with TRBJ1-6, with 7 bases aligning to TRBD1. Germline CDR1 is MRHNA and CDR2 is SNTAGT. Trimming at V came to 6 bases and at J to 7 bases, leaving 6 bases not matched to a gene. This CDR3 spans 14 amino acids. In DNA form, the CDR3 reads TGTGCCAGCAGCCTGACAGGGTGGAATTCACCCCTCCACTTT. The encoded protein is CASSLTGWNSPLHF.

The genes are TRBV25-1 and TRBJ2-7; TRBD1 aligns across 11 bases. Germline V gene data show CDR1 as MGHDK and CDR2 as SYGVNS. J lost 6 bases, V lost 3 bases, and 13 bases had no gene match. This CDR3 region has 17 residues. This chain's CDR3 is CASSDLIPGDRGVEQYF. The CDR3 DNA is TGTGCCAGCAGTGACTTAATCCCCGGGGACAGGGGGGTCGAGCAGTACTTC.

Only a few counts were recorded for this clone. V is TRBV18 and J is TRBJ1-2; D is perhaps TRBD1 (5 bases). Germline loops: CDR1 KGHSH, CDR2 LQKENI. This CDR3 has 16 amino acids. V lost 0 bases and J lost 6, with 17 bases in between. CDR3 residues: CASSPPVTRAFDGYTF. CDR3 in DNA: TGTGCCAGCTCACCACCGGTAACCAGGGCCTTTGATGGCTACACCTTC.

The chain is built from TRBV11-2 and TRBJ2-3, with 10 positions matching TRBD2. V was clipped by 4 bases and J by 1 base; unmatched bases: 5. The CDR3 has 16 residues. Germline V gene data show CDR1 as SGHAT and CDR2 as FQNNGV. CDR3 protein: CASSSFGLAGTDTQYF. CDR3 nucleotide sequence: TGTGCCAGCAGCTCCTTCGGACTAGCGGGCACAGATACGCAGTATTTT.

The V and J genes are TRBV5-8 and TRBJ2-7; D may be TRBD2 (5 bases). The CDR3 is made up of 11 amino acids. Germline CDR1 reads SGHTS; CDR2 reads YDEGEE. Trimming removed 2 bases at V and 7 bases at J, with 7 bases between. For the CDR3, the DNA is TGTGCCAGCAGCTTTCGAGGGGAGCAGTACGTC. Translated, it gives CASSFRGEQYV.

The rearrangement uses TRBV19 and TRBJ1-4, with D perhaps TRBD1 (6 bases). The V end was cut by 7 bases, the J end by 0 bases, with 9 bases between. There are 14 residues in the CDR3. The germline V gene encodes CDR1 LNHDA and CDR2 SQIVND (reference sequence). CDR3 in DNA: TGTGCCAGTAAGGACAGAGCAACTAATGAAAAACTGTTTTTT. Translated, it gives CASKDRATNEKLFF.